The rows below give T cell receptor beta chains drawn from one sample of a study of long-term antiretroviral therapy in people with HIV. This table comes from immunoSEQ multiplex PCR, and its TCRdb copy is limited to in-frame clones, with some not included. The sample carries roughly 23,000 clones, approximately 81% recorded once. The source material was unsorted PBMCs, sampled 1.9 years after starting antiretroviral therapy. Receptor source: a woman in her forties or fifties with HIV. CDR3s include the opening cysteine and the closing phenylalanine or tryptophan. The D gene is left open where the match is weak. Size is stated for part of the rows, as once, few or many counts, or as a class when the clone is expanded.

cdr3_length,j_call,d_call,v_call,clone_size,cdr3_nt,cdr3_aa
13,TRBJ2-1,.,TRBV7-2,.,TGTGCCAGCAGCTTAGAATCCTACAATGAGCAGTTCTTC,CASSLESYNEQFF
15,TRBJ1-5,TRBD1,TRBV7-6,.,TGTGCCAGCAGCTCGGACAGGGATAGCAATCAGCCCCAGCATTTT,CASSSDRDSNQPQHF
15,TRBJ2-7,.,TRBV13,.,TGTGCCAGCAGCTTTGGGCGGGACCCAGCCTACGAGCAGTACTTC,CASSFGRDPAYEQYF
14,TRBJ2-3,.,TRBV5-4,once,TGTGCCAGCACCTGGGGAGCCGTCACAGATACGCAGTATTTT,CASTWGAVTDTQYF
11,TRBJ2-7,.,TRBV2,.,TGTGCCAGCAAGGAAGCGTACGAGCAGTACTTC,CASKEAYEQYF
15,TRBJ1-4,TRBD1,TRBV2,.,TGTGCCAGCAGGCCCGGGACAGGGGTTGTTGAAAAACTGTTTTTT,CASRPGTGVVEKLFF
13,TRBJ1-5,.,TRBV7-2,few,TGTGCCAGCAGCTTGACGATCAATCAGCCCCAGCATTTT,CASSLTINQPQHF
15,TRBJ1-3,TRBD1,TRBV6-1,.,TGTGCCAGCGACGTCTGGACAGGGAGGGGAAACACCATATATTTT,CASDVWTGRGNTIYF
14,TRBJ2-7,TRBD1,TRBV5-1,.,TGCGCCAGCAGCCCCGGGACAGGGGTCTACGAGCAGTACTTC,CASSPGTGVYEQYF
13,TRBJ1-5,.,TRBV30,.,TGTGCCTGGAGTTTGGGACTTAATAAGCCCCAGCATTTT,CAWSLGLNKPQHF
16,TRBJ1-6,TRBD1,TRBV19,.,TGTGCCAGTAGTGACGGGACAGGCGTTAATAATTCACCCCTCCACTTT,CASSDGTGVNNSPLHF
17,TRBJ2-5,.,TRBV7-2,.,TGTGCCAGCAGCTTAGAGGTCGGGCTAGCCGTCGGAGAGACCCAGTACTTC,CASSLEVGLAVGETQYF
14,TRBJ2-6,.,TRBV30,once,TGTGCCTACGAGGGCAACTCTGGGGCCAACGTCCTGACTTTC,CAYEGNSGANVLTF
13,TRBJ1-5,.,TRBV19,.,TGTGCCAGTAGTATGGTGGGGAATCAGCCCCAGCATTTT,CASSMVGNQPQHF
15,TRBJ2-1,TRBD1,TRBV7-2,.,TGTGCCAGCAGCCCATCAGGGGGCAACTACAATGAGCAGTTCTTC,CASSPSGGNYNEQFF
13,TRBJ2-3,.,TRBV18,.,TGTGCCAGCTCACCAGGCAGTTCAGATACGCAGTATTTT,CASSPGSSDTQYF
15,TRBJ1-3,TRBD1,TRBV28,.,TGTGCCAGCAGTTTGGACAGGTCCCCTGGAAACACCATATATTTT,CASSLDRSPGNTIYF
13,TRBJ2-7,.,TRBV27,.,TGTGCCAGCAGTCCACTGAGCTCCTACGAGCAGTACTTC,CASSPLSSYEQYF
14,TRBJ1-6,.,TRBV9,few,TGTGCCAGCAGCCCCTCTGAGGGCTCTTGGGCCCTCCACTTT,CASSPSEGSWALHF
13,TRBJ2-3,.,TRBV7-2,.,TGTGCCAGCAGGCCGGCAGGGGAAGATACGCAGTATTTT,CASRPAGEDTQYF
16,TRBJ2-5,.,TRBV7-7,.,TGTGCCAGCAGCTTACCCCTTGGGCCTCTTCAAGAGACCCAGTACTTC,CASSLPLGPLQETQYF
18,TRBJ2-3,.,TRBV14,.,TGTGCCAGCAGCCAAGTCTGGGACTTTTTGAGAGGAACAGATACGCAGTATTTT,CASSQVWDFLRGTDTQYF
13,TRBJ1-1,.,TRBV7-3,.,TGTGCCAGCAGCTTAACGGGAACAACTGAAGCTTTCTTT,CASSLTGTTEAFF
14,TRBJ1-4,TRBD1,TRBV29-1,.,TGCAGCGTTGAAGAGGACAGGGTGGGCGAAAAACTGTTTTTT,CSVEEDRVGEKLFF
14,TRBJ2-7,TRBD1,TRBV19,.,TGTGCCAGTAGCCCGGACAGGGGAAAACGCGAGCAGTACTTC,CASSPDRGKREQYF
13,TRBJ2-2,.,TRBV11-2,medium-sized,TGTGCCAGCAGCTTAGATCTTGCCGGGGAGCTGTTTTTT,CASSLDLAGELFF
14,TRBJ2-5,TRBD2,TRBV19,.,TGTGCCAGTAGTAATACGGGGGGACAAGAGACCCAGTACTTC,CASSNTGGQETQYF
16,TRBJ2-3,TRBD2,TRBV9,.,TGTGCCAGCAGCGAAATGCGGGGGGTAAGCACAGATACGCAGTATTTT,CASSEMRGVSTDTQYF
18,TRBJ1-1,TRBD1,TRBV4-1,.,TGCGCCAGCAGCCAGATAGGAGGCGGCTCGGACAGGGGCAATGAAGCTTTCTTT,CASSQIGGGSDRGNEAFF
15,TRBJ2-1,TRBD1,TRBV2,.,TGTGCCAGCAGTTCCGAGACAGGGGGTTACAATGAGCAGTTCTTC,CASSSETGGYNEQFF
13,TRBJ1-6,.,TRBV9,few,TGTGCCAGCAGCCCAGCCGGGAATTCACCCCTCCACTTT,CASSPAGNSPLHF
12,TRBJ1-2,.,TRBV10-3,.,TGTGCCATCAGTGAGGGTCAAATTGGCTACACCTTC,CAISEGQIGYTF
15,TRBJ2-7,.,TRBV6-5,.,TGTGCCAGCAGCAATACAGGGCTTGGCTCCTACGAGCAGTACTTC,CASSNTGLGSYEQYF
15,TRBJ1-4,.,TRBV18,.,TGTGCCAGCTCACCGGAGGGCAGGGGAATAGGAAAACTGTTTTTT,CASSPEGRGIGKLFF
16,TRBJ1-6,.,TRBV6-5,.,TGTGCCAGCAGTTACTCTGCGGGAAGGGTGAATTCACCCCTCCACTTT,CASSYSAGRVNSPLHF
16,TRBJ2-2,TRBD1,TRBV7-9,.,TGTGCCAGCAGCTTAGTAGGGACAGGGAACACCGGGGAGCTGTTTTTT,CASSLVGTGNTGELFF
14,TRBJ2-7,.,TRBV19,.,TGTGCCAGTGCCCGGGGGGGACAGGGATACGAGCAGTACTTC,CASARGGQGYEQYF
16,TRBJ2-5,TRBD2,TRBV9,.,TGTGCCAGCAGCTTCTCTAGCGGGGAGAGCCAAGAGACCCAGTACTTC,CASSFSSGESQETQYF
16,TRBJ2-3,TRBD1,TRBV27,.,TGTGCCAGCAGCGCCGGCGGACAGGGGTGGAGGGATACGCAGTATTTT,CASSAGGQGWRDTQYF
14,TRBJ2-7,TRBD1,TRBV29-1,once,TGCAGCGTTCGAGGGACAGCCCAATCCTACGAGCAGTACTTC,CSVRGTAQSYEQYF
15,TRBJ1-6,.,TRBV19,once,TGTGCCAGTAGTATGGTACCCTCCTATAATTCACCCCTCCACTTT,CASSMVPSYNSPLHF
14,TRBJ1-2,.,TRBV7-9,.,TGTGCCAGCAGCTTAGGACAGACCTTCTATGGCTACACCTTC,CASSLGQTFYGYTF
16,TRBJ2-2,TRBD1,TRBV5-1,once,TGCGCCAGCAGCTTAGAAACAGGGGCTGGGACCGGGGAGCTGTTTTTT,CASSLETGAGTGELFF